These 3 T cell receptor beta chains share one sample of origin, sequenced in a study of CD8 T cells in ankylosing spondylitis. Findings and limits, study-wide: One TCR beta motif, made up of several highly homologous variants, appeared characteristic of ankylosing spondylitis blood.

No antigen is known for these receptors. TCRdb analysed the 5' RACE reads with MiXCR anew, one entry per CDR3 protein. This sample has over 450,000 distinct CDR3 sequences, with about an eighth found just once. The sample comprised blood, either unsorted or a sorted T cell fraction (not recorded which). Receptor source: a male donor with ankylosing spondylitis.

This chain connects TRBV21-1 to TRBJ2-7; no DNA check was done on the table's D call, TRBD2. TRBV21-1 is flagged as a pseudogene. CDR3 length equals 15 residues. CDR3 residues: CASCSTSGRTYEQYF. The CDR3, as DNA: TGTGCCAGCTGCTCTACTAGCGGGAGGACCTACGAGCAGTACTTC.

There are a few counts of this clonotype. Written as DNA, the CDR3 is TGCAGTGCTAGGGGCGCAGGGGCGGACACTGAAGCTTTCTTT. Its translation is CSARGAGADTEAFF. J is TRBJ1-1 and V is TRBV20-1; D perhaps matches TRBD1 (6 bases). CDR3 size: 14 residues. Trimming shortened V by 3 bases and J by 3 bases, and 14 bases separated the two germline ends. Germline loops: CDR1 DFQATT, CDR2 SNEGSKA (reference sequence).

This clonotype came up a few times. The rearrangement links TRBV7-7 to TRBJ2-1; 13 nucleotides match TRBD2. Trimming took 5 bases from V and 6 from J; bases not matched to a gene: 7. Germline CDR1 reads SSHAT; CDR2 reads FNYEAQ (reference sequence). The CDR3 spans 16 residues. In nucleotides, the CDR3 is TGTGCCAGCAGCCCCGGACTAGCGGGAGTTTCCAATGAGCAGTTCTTC. Translation gives CASSPGLAGVSNEQFF.